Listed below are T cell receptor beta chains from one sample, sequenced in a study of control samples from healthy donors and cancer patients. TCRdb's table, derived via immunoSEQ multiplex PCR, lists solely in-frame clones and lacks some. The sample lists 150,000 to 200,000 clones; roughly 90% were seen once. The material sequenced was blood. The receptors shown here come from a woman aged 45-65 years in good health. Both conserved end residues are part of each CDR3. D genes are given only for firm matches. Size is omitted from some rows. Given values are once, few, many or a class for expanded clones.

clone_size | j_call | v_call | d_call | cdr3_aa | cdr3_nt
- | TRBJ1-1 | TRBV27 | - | CASSLSSGEAFF | TGTGCCAGCAGTTTAAGCTCCGGTGAAGCTTTCTTT
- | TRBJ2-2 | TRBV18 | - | CASSPMAGQGGELFF | TGTGCCAGCTCACCAATGGCAGGCCAAGGCGGGGAGCTGTTTTTT
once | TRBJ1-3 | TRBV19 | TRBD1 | CASRQGRSSGNTIYF | TGTGCCAGTAGACAGGGGCGAAGCTCTGGAAACACCATATATTTT
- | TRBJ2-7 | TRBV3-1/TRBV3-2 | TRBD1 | CASGPAGGSSYEQYF | TGTGCCAGCGGCCCAGCAGGGGGTAGCTCCTACGAGCAGTACTTC
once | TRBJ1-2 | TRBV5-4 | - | CASSFLIDGNYGYTF | TGTGCCAGCAGCTTCTTAATCGACGGAAACTATGGCTACACCTTC
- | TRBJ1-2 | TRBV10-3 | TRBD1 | CAIRHNQGVDGYTF | TGTGCCATCAGACACAACCAGGGGGTGGATGGCTACACCTTC
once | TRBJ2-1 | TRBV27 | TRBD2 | CASSFLSSGHNEQFF | TGTGCCAGCAGTTTTTTGTCTAGCGGGCATAATGAGCAGTTCTTC
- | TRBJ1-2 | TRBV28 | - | CASSFLSGGRNGYTF | TGTGCCAGCAGTTTTCTCTCCGGGGGGCGGAATGGCTACACCTTC
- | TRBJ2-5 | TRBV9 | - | CASSVGPQETQYF | TGTGCCAGCAGCGTAGGGCCCCAAGAGACCCAGTACTTC
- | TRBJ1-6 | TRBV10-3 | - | CAIGNSPLHF | TGTGCCATTGGGAATTCACCCCTCCACTTT
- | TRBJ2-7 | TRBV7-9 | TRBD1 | CASSSWTGESYEQYF | TGTGCCAGCAGCTCTTGGACAGGGGAGTCCTACGAGCAGTACTTC
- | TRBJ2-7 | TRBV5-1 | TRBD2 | CASRTSSGRSDEQYF | TGCGCCAGCAGGACGTCTAGCGGGAGATCGGACGAGCAGTACTTC
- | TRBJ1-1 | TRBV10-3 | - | CAIERTLDSSKAFF | TGTGCCATCGAGAGGACCTTGGACTCTTCTAAGGCTTTCTTT
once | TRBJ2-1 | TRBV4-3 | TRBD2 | CASSPTSGGAYNEQFF | TGCGCCAGCAGTCCGACTAGCGGGGGGGCCTACAATGAGCAGTTCTTC
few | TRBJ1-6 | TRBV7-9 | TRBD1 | CASSRTGRDNSPLHF | TGTGCCAGCAGTCGGACAGGGCGAGACAATTCACCCCTCCACTTT
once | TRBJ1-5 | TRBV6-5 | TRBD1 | CASRRQGPYNQPQHF | TGTGCCAGCAGGAGACAGGGGCCCTACAATCAGCCCCAGCATTTT
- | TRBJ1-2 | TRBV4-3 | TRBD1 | CASSQDGQGNGYTF | TGCGCCAGCAGCCAGGACGGACAGGGAAATGGCTACACCTTC
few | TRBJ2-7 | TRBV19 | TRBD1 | CASSRGPPGQGLIEQYF | TGTGCCAGTAGTAGGGGTCCTCCGGGACAGGGCCTTATTGAGCAGTACTTC
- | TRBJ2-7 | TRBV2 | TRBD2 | CASIGLAETYEQYF | TGTGCCAGCATTGGCCTAGCGGAGACTTACGAGCAGTACTTC